The clone carrying this T cell receptor (beta chain) was counted a single time. These data originate in a study of blood T cell repertoires in COVID-19. At the level of the study: The United States, Italy and Spain provided the acute and convalescent COVID-19 samples. From T cells, B-cell-depleted T cells, or PBMCs came the material, which was cDNA or gDNA.

Authors' methods: How many nucleated cells were present was estimated from reference gene primer amplification. Produced via immunoSEQ multiplex PCR; TCRdb's table is partial and in-frame only. V and J calls and clone size are given by that table; D and trimming were obtained from the DNA. The sample lists about 140,000 clones, approximately 85% seen once, with under 3% in the top ten. The sample consisted of peripheral blood. The clonotype originates from a man aged 50 or older with acute or convalescent COVID-19.

The CDR3 loop is CASSILGGDYGYTF. The CDR3 nucleotides are TGTGCCAGTAGTATTCTGGGAGGCGACTATGGCTACACCTTC. The chain is built from TRBV19 and TRBJ1-2; D ambiguous. The CDR3 sequence is 14 residues long. Looked up from germline, CDR1 is LNHDA and CDR2 is SQIVND (reference sequence). V dropped 3 bases and J dropped 3 bases, with 11 bases sitting between them.